This T cell receptor (beta chain) originates from a study of blood T cell repertoires in COVID-19. Overall study: From the United States, Italy and Spain came samples of acute and convalescent COVID-19. From T cells, B-cell-depleted T cells, or PBMCs came the material, which was cDNA or gDNA.

As processed by the authors: Amplified reference gene primers provided the basis for estimating nucleated cell counts. The table came from immunoSEQ multiplex PCR; TCRdb's copy has only in-frame clones and leaves some out. Clonal size and the V and J genes are those of that table, whereas D and trimming came from the DNA. This table holds 250,000 to 300,000 clones, 88% found once. The CDR3 contains 12 residues. V lost 6 bases to trimming and J lost 6 bases; unmatched junction nucleotides: 5. CDR1 MNHEY and CDR2 SVGAGI come from the germline V gene. The TCR originated in a young woman with acute or convalescent COVID-19. The V and J genes are TRBV6-5 and TRBJ2-7; 7 positions agree with TRBD1. Input material: peripheral blood. CDR3 in DNA: TGTGCCAGCAGAGACAGGGTCGGCGAGCAGTACTTC. Translated: CASRDRVGEQYF.